This TCR beta chain was recorded in a study of human T cells and chemical hapten exposure. TCRdb independently ran MiXCR on the RACE reads; one entry per CDR3 protein. The top ten hold around 1.6% of the sample, which has approximately 81,000 distinct CDR3 sequences, 8.6% seen once. Only a few counts were recorded for this clonotype. V lost 6 bases, J lost 4 bases, and 18 bases lay in between. Germline CDR1 and CDR2: MGHRA and YSYEKL. The CDR3 loop spans 16 amino acids. Time point of the sample: healthy volunteer bleed at 6 weeks. Whole blood, unfractionated, served as the material for total RNA extraction.

The genes are TRBV4-1 and TRBJ1-4, with D maybe TRBD1 (6 bases). This receptor was taken from a male donor in good health. Some clones in this sample may be carry-over from other donors' samples. The sample taken for sequencing was whole blood. The DNA of the CDR3 is TGCGCCAGCAGTCGTACCTTACAGGGAAGTAATGAAAAACTGTTTTTT. Translation: CASSRTLQGSNEKLFF.